The 10 T cell receptor beta chains presented below share a single source sample, sequenced in a study of blood T cell repertoires in COVID-19. Assay: immunoSEQ multiplex PCR; the TCRdb copy retains only in-frame clones and omits some. The data hold tens of thousands of clones, with around 90% observed a single time. Sequencing used peripheral blood. These receptors were collected from a human donor in a cohort sampled during active COVID-19.

The chain links TRBV6-5 to TRBJ1-1; possible D gene TRBD1, 5 bases. The germline V gene has CDR1 MNHEY and CDR2 SVGAGI. CDR3 length: 15 amino acids. The ends were cut back, 6 bases at V and 4 bases at J, with 18 bases in the middle. CDR3 protein: CASRPSGGPPTEAFF. CDR3 coding DNA: TGTGCCAGCAGACCCTCGGGGGGTCCTCCCACTGAAGCTTTCTTT.

This clone occurred a few times. The genes are TRBV5-1 and TRBJ1-6; the D is unclear. Trimming took off 6 bases at V and 9 bases at J, with 13 bases between the two ends. From germline, CDR1 is SGHRS and CDR2 YFSETQ. This CDR3 has 13 residues. The DNA of the CDR3 is TGCGCCAGCACCCTTGGCGGGGTTTCACCCCTCCACTTT. Protein sequence: CASTLGGVSPLHF.

V usage is TRBV10-1 and J usage is TRBJ2-7; a possible D gene is TRBD2 (6 bases). The V gene lost 8 bases and the J gene lost 3 bases, with 8 bases spanning the gap. The CDR3 runs 11 residues. CDR1 and CDR2 from the germline V gene are WNHNN and SYGVQD (reference sequence). Written as DNA, the CDR3 is TGCGCCAGCGGCGGGAACTACGAGCAGTACTTC. Its translation is CASGGNYEQYF.

This clone came up once. The gene calls are TRBV7-9 and TRBJ2-7; 7 nucleotides agree with TRBD1. With 5 bases clipped from V and 4 bases from J, the junction kept 8 bases outside the gene matches. The CDR3 length is 14 residues. Germline V gene lookup returns CDR1 SEHNR and CDR2 FQNEAQ (reference sequence). CDR3 amino acids: CASSPGQSNYEQYF. The CDR3 coding sequence is TGTGCCAGCAGCCCGGGACAGTCTAATTACGAGCAGTACTTC.

This chain joins TRBV25-1 and TRBJ1-3; no reliable D call. The CDR3 covers 14 residues. Germline V lookup: CDR1 MGHDK, CDR2 SYGVNS. Trimming stripped 3 bases from V and 0 bases from J, with 6 bases between. In DNA form, the CDR3 reads TGTGCCAGCAGTGAGTGGGCCTCTGGAAACACCATATATTTT. It codes for CASSEWASGNTIYF. The full variable domain, with the rest looked up from reference TRBV25-1 and TRBJ1-3, is EADIYQTPRYLVIGTGKKITLECSQTMGHDKMYWYQQDPGMELHLIHYSYGVNSTEKGDLSSESTVSRIRTEHFPLTLESARPSHTSQYLCASSEWASGNTIYFGEGSWLTVV.

The gene calls are TRBV5-8 and TRBJ2-4; perhaps TRBD1 as D (6 bases). The CDR3 length is 14 residues. V was trimmed by 0 bases and J by 5 bases, leaving 9 bases between them. Looked up from germline, CDR1 is SGHTS and CDR2 is YDEGEE. CDR3 DNA sequence: TGTGCCAGCAGCTTGGAGCAGGGGCAAAACATTCAGTACTTC. Its protein product is CASSLEQGQNIQYF.

The rearrangement uses TRBV7-2 and TRBJ2-7; possibly TRBD2 for D (5 bases). From germline, CDR1 is SGHTA and CDR2 FQGNSA. V gave up 4 bases and J gave up 0 bases, with 7 bases separating them. The CDR3 sequence is 13 residues long. CDR3 bases: TGTGCCAGCAGCTCCGGGATCTCCTACGAGCAGTACTTC. Protein sequence: CASSSGISYEQYF.

The DNA for the CDR3 is TGTGCCAGCAGCGGATGGGGGGGCAAGGATGAAAAACTGTTTTTT. Translating gives CASSGWGGKDEKLFF. This chain joins TRBV7-9 and TRBJ1-4; tentative D call: TRBD1 (6 bases). Per germline, CDR1 SEHNR and CDR2 FQNEAQ (reference sequence). This CDR3 spans 15 amino acids. The V and J ends lost 5 bases and 6 bases respectively, with 16 bases between them. Full variable domain (outside the CDR3, taken from reference TRBV7-9 and TRBJ1-4): DTGVSQNPRHKITKRGQNVTFRCDPISEHNRLYWYRQTLGQGPEFLTYFQNEAQLEKSRLLSDRFSAERPKGSFSTLEIQRTEQGDSAMYLCASSGWGGKDEKLFFGSGTQLSVL.

The sample holds a few counts of this clone. The rearrangement uses TRBV6-1 and TRBJ1-5; no clear D. Germline V gene sequence: CDR1 MNHNS, CDR2 SASEGT. The CDR3 runs 14 residues. V was clipped by 1 base and J by 7 bases, with 11 bases between them. This chain's CDR3 is CASSEVVVVQPQHF. DNA of the CDR3: TGTGCCAGCAGTGAAGTCGTCGTCGTGCAGCCCCAGCATTTT.

The rearrangement uses TRBV18 and TRBJ1-1; D is perhaps TRBD1 (5 bases). The germline gives CDR1 KGHSH, CDR2 LQKENI. The CDR3 extends over 14 amino acids. V lost 6 bases and J 5 bases, leaving 16 bases between the germline ends. CDR3 nucleotides: TGTGCCAGCTCCCAGGACAAAGGAGGGACTGAAGCTTTCTTT. Translation gives CASSQDKGGTEAFF.